Listed below are T cell receptor beta chains from one sample, sequenced in a study of metastatic and nonmetastatic thyroid tumors. MiXCR was used by TCRdb to re-call the PCR reads. The sample yields roughly 70,000 clones, less than 20% seen once. The sequencing sample was made of blood. Receptors originate from a female donor with papillary thyroid cancer or a benign thyroid nodule (not recorded which). Some clones in this sample may be carry-over from other donors' samples. Each CDR3 is given with its conserved first and last residue. A D gene is named only where the DNA matches it firmly. Part of the rows lack a size; the others show once, few, many or a class for expanded clones.

d_call j_call clone_size v_call cdr3_aa cdr3_nt
. TRBJ1-1 few TRBV28 CASSLYEGGSEAFF TGTGCCAGCAGTTTATATGAGGGAGGGTCTGAAGCTTTCTTT
TRBD2 TRBJ2-1 many TRBV7-8 CASRVLAGVENEQFF TGTGCCAGCAGAGTACTAGCGGGAGTAGAAAATGAGCAGTTCTTC
TRBD2 TRBJ2-3 . TRBV12-3/TRBV12-4 CASSSAGVGTDTQYF TGTGCCAGCAGTTCAGCGGGGGTAGGAACAGATACGCAGTATTTT
. TRBJ1-5 . TRBV6-1 CASSQGLFQPQHF TGTGCCAGCAGCCAGGGACTATTTCAGCCCCAGCATTTT
. TRBJ2-2 many TRBV4-1 CASSQDPLGYRTTGELFF TGCGCCAGCAGCCAAGACCCACTGGGTTACCGAACAACCGGGGAGCTGTTTTTT
TRBD2 TRBJ2-1 many TRBV11-1 CASSAPGLAAYNEQFF TGTGCCAGCAGCGCCCCGGGACTAGCGGCCTACAATGAGCAGTTCTTC
. TRBJ1-5 many TRBV20-1 CSARDVSWENQPQHF TGCAGTGCTAGAGACGTAAGTTGGGAGAATCAGCCCCAGCATTTT
TRBD1 TRBJ1-4 few TRBV10-3 CATGQGTTNEKLFF TGTGCCACGGGACAGGGGACAACTAATGAAAAACTGTTTTTT
. TRBJ2-5 many TRBV2 CASSDGSMEETQYF TGTGCCAGCAGCGACGGGAGTATGGAAGAGACCCAGTACTTC
. TRBJ2-7 once TRBV5-1 CASSLGHGSSYEQYF TGCGCCAGCAGCCTTGGACATGGGTCCTCCTACGAGCAGTACTTC
. TRBJ1-5 medium-sized TRBV4-1 CASSQEGSRQPQHF TGCGCCAGCAGCCAAGAGGGTAGTCGGCAGCCCCAGCATTTT
TRBD1 TRBJ1-1 . TRBV30 CAWEGQMNTEAFF TGTGCCTGGGAGGGACAGATGAACACTGAAGCTTTCTTT
. TRBJ2-7 . TRBV6-1 CASAETQGIYEQYF TGTGCCAGCGCCGAAACCCAAGGAATCTACGAGCAGTACTTC
. TRBJ2-1 many TRBV10-1 CASSPGAVYNEQFF TGCGCCAGCTCCCCGGGGGCGGTTTACAATGAGCAGTTCTTC
TRBD1 TRBJ2-1 few TRBV5-1 CASSLEQGARSNEQFF TGCGCCAGCAGCTTGGAACAGGGGGCTAGGTCGAATGAGCAGTTCTTC
. TRBJ2-3 many TRBV9 CASSAYTSSTDTQYF TGTGCCAGCAGCGCCTATACTAGCTCCACAGATACGCAGTATTTT
. TRBJ1-1 many TRBV5-1 CASSLDTSNTEAFF TGCGCCAGCAGCTTGGACACGTCGAACACTGAAGCTTTCTTT
TRBD1 TRBJ2-3 . TRBV19 CASSRGQGTDTQYF TGTGCCAGTAGTAGGGGACAGGGGACAGATACGCAGTATTTT
. TRBJ2-2 few TRBV6-1 CAHGSRGNTGELFF TGTGCGCACGGCAGTCGGGGGAACACCGGGGAGCTGTTTTTT
. TRBJ2-1 few TRBV7-9 CASSYTSFEQFF TGTGCCAGCAGCTACACTAGTTTCGAGCAGTTCTTC
. TRBJ1-1 many TRBV7-9 CASSGLENTEAFF TGTGCCAGCAGCGGTCTTGAGAACACTGAAGCTTTCTTT
. TRBJ2-5 . TRBV30 CAWSVRGGPHQETQYF TGTGCCTGGAGTGTTAGGGGGGGCCCTCACCAAGAGACCCAGTACTTC
. TRBJ1-3 many TRBV4-2 CASSQDRAHSGNTIYF TGTGCCAGCAGCCAAGATAGGGCCCATTCTGGAAACACCATATATTTT
TRBD1 TRBJ1-4 many TRBV6-1 CASSHRGLQEKLFF TGTGCCAGCAGCCACAGGGGGCTTCAAGAAAAACTGTTTTTT
. TRBJ1-6 . TRBV6-1 CASSFRQESSYNSPLHF TGTGCCAGCAGTTTCCGACAGGAGAGCTCCTATAATTCACCCCTCCACTTT
. TRBJ1-3 . TRBV20-1 CSARGDTGNTIYF TGCAGTGCTAGAGGGGACACTGGAAACACCATATATTTT
TRBD2 TRBJ2-1 . TRBV12-5 CASGLPIAGERSYNEQFF TGTGCTAGTGGTTTGCCAATAGCGGGAGAGCGCTCCTACAATGAGCAGTTCTTC
. TRBJ2-5 many TRBV18 CASSPPPRETQYF TGTGCCAGCTCACCGCCCCCCCGGGAGACCCAGTACTTC
TRBD1 TRBJ1-2 few TRBV30 CAWSVLGQGIPGYTF TGTGCCTGGAGTGTACTTGGACAGGGGATTCCTGGCTACACCTTC
TRBD1 TRBJ2-4 many TRBV19 CASSGTGNIQYF TGTGCCAGTAGCGGGACAGGGAACATTCAGTACTTC
. TRBJ2-5 many TRBV20-1 CSAERSRYQETQYF TGCAGTGCTGAGAGATCCAGGTACCAAGAGACCCAGTACTTC
. TRBJ1-2 many TRBV27 CASSSGRENYGYTF TGTGCCAGCAGTTCGGGTCGGGAGAACTATGGCTACACCTTC
. TRBJ1-2 many TRBV28 CASSPSTGNYGYTF TGTGCCAGCAGTCCATCGACCGGTAACTATGGCTACACCTTC
. TRBJ2-1 many TRBV6-4 CASSDSLSDMYNEQFF TGTGCCAGCAGTGACTCCCTCTCGGATATGTACAATGAGCAGTTCTTC
. TRBJ1-5 many TRBV19 CASSIGGYSNQPQHF TGTGCCAGTAGTATTGGCGGATATAGCAATCAGCCCCAGCATTTT
. TRBJ2-7 many TRBV2 CASSEGLYEQYF TGTGCCAGCAGTGAGGGGCTCTACGAGCAGTACTTC
. TRBJ1-1 many TRBV5-1 CATRPSHLTEAFF TGCGCCACCAGACCCAGCCATCTCACTGAAGCTTTCTTT
TRBD2 TRBJ2-3 . TRBV7-6 CASSLSAGGTNTQYF TGTGCCAGCAGCTTAAGTGCGGGAGGCACAAATACGCAGTATTTT
TRBD1 TRBJ2-7 many TRBV11-1 CASSLVPGQGEYEQYF TGTGCCAGCAGCTTAGTTCCCGGCCAGGGGGAGTACGAGCAGTACTTC
. TRBJ1-1 . TRBV15 CATSREGAGNTEAFF TGTGCCACCAGCAGAGAGGGGGCAGGGAACACTGAAGCTTTCTTT
. TRBJ2-2 many TRBV6-6 CASSYGGSGTGELFF TGTGCCAGCAGTTACGGTGGGAGCGGGACCGGGGAGCTGTTTTTT
TRBD2 TRBJ2-5 many TRBV4-2 CASSAGLGIETQYF TGTGCCAGCAGCGCGGGACTAGGAATTGAGACCCAGTACTTC
TRBD1 TRBJ1-1 many TRBV2 CATSDRGQGNTEAFF TGTGCCACCTCGGACAGGGGGCAGGGGAACACTGAAGCTTTCTTT
TRBD2 TRBJ2-7 many TRBV27 CASSFRLAGVYEQYF TGTGCCAGCAGTTTTAGACTAGCGGGAGTCTACGAGCAGTACTTC
. TRBJ1-5 . TRBV15 CATSRDADGPSPQHF TGTGCCACCAGCAGAGATGCGGACGGTCCGTCGCCCCAGCATTTT
. TRBJ1-4 . TRBV6-2/TRBV6-3 CASSYSGRENEKLFF TGTGCCAGCAGTTACTCAGGACGGGAGAATGAAAAACTGTTTTTT
. TRBJ1-2 many TRBV20-1 CSARHNYGYTF TGCAGTGCTAGACATAACTATGGCTACACCTTC
. TRBJ1-6 many TRBV28 CASSLRPSHNNSPLHF TGTGCCAGCAGTTTACGGCCCAGCCACAATAATTCACCCCTCCACTTT